Below, 10 T cell receptor beta chains from the same sample are listed, as sequenced in a study of cytomegalovirus exposure and HLA in healthy donors. The PCR employed 60 Vbeta primers together with 13 Jbeta primers. Clones were sequenced by immunoSEQ multiplex PCR, and TCRdb holds only the in-frame ones, with some missing. The top ten clones hold over 1.5% of a sample with about 150,000 clones, approximately 88% of them seen once. What was sequenced was PBMCs. These receptors were obtained from a woman between 18 and 30 years old in good health and CMV-seronegative.

The DNA of the CDR3 is TGTGCCAGCAGCCACACTCCTCAGGCAGGCAATTCGGCCCTCCACTTT. This encodes CASSHTPQAGNSALHF. The J gene is TRBJ1-6, the V gene TRBV7-9; D remains unclear. Germline V CDR1 and CDR2: SEHNR, FQNEAQ (reference sequence). V lost 5 bases and J lost 14, with 25 bases in between. The CDR3 runs to 16 residues.

This clone was seen only once. The chain carries TRBV7-9 and TRBJ2-3; 9 nucleotides line up with TRBD2. The CDR3 has 18 residues. Unmatched junction bases numbered 14, after V lost 2 bases and J lost 5 bases. The germline V gene encodes CDR1 SEHNR and CDR2 FQNEAQ (reference sequence). The CDR3 DNA is TGTGCCAGCAGCTTACTCGGCGGGGGGGCGAAAAACCGAGATACGCAGTATTTT. Residues: CASSLLGGGAKNRDTQYF.

This clone was counted a single time. V usage is TRBV4-1 and J usage is TRBJ2-7, with 9 bases that match TRBD1. CDR3 size: 15 residues. V shed 2 bases and J 6 bases; nucleotides not matched to a gene: 8. CDR1 MGHRA and CDR2 YSYEKL come from the germline V gene. The CDR3 DNA is TGCGCCAGCAGCCAACAGGACAGGGGAGAATTCGAGCAGTACTTC. Protein product: CASSQQDRGEFEQYF.

This clone has a handful of counts. The V gene is TRBV11-2, the J gene TRBJ1-6, with 8 bases aligning to TRBD1. Germline V gene data show CDR1 as SGHAT and CDR2 as FQNNGV. J was trimmed by 7 bases and V by 5 bases; bases with no gene match: 10. CDR3 length: 16 residues. The chain's CDR3 is CASSKDRVAANSPLHF. The CDR3 DNA reads TGTGCCAGCAGCAAGGACAGGGTTGCTGCCAATTCACCCCTCCACTTT.

The chain couples TRBV2 to TRBJ2-6, with 11 bases aligning to TRBD2. CDR3 size: 17 residues. V gave up 8 bases and J gave up 0 bases; unmatched junction bases: 6. CDR1 is SNHLY, CDR2 FYNNEI, per germline. The chain's CDR3 is CASGLAGGLSGANVLTF. The CDR3 region has the DNA TGTGCCAGCGGGCTAGCGGGGGGCCTCTCTGGGGCCAACGTCCTGACTTTC.

This chain uses TRBV11-2 with TRBJ2-1; 8 nucleotides agree with TRBD1. The germline V gene has CDR1 SGHAT and CDR2 FQNNGV. CDR3 length equals 13 residues. With 3 bases clipped from V and 7 bases from J, the junction kept 2 bases outside the gene matches. CDR3 region: CASSLNRGNEQFF. The CDR3 DNA sequence: TGTGCCAGCAGCTTGAACAGGGGGAATGAGCAGTTCTTC.

The chain combines TRBV11-2 with TRBJ2-5, with TRBD1 identical over 9 bases. The CDR3 runs to 16 residues. The V gene's germline CDR1 is SGHAT and CDR2 FQNNGV. Germline trimming cut 5 bases from V and 1 base from J; bases unmatched to any gene: 8. The chain's CDR3 is CASSPRDRVSQETQYF. CDR3 sequence (DNA): TGTGCCAGCAGCCCCCGGGACAGGGTGAGCCAAGAGACCCAGTACTTC.

This clone was counted a few times. The genes are TRBV6-5 and TRBJ2-7; 7 positions agree with TRBD2. The CDR3 has 16 amino acids. The V and J ends lost 0 bases and 4 bases, in that order; junction bases with no gene match: 9. The germline V gene has CDR1 MNHEY and CDR2 SVGAGI. DNA of the CDR3: TGTGCCAGCAGTTACTCGGGTACGGGGGGAGGGTACGAGCAGTACTTC. Its protein is CASSYSGTGGGYEQYF.

The J gene is TRBJ2-7, the V gene TRBV30; TRBD2 might be the D (6 bases). The CDR3 sequence is 12 residues long. CDR1 GTSNPN and CDR2 SVGIG come from the germline V gene (reference sequence). Deletions cut 5 bases from V and 9 bases from J, with 17 bases between. The CDR3 DNA reads TGTGCCTGGCGACTGGGAGGTGCTGGGCAGTACTTC. It translates to CAWRLGGAGQYF.

This chain uses TRBV5-6 with TRBJ1-2; 7 nucleotides agree with TRBD1. The junction had 6 bases not matched to a gene; V was cut back by 4 bases and J by 3 bases. Germline loops: CDR1 SGHDT, CDR2 YYEEEE. The CDR3 runs to 14 residues. As DNA, the CDR3 is TGTGCCAGCAGCCCGGACAGGCCAGACTATGGCTACACCTTC. This sequence encodes CASSPDRPDYGYTF. Looking up the rest from reference TRBV5-6 and TRBJ1-2 gives the full variable domain: DAGVTQSPTHLIKTRGQQVTLRCSPKSGHDTVSWYQQALGQGPQFIFQYYEEEERQRGNFPDRFSGHQFPNYSSELNVNALLLGDSALYLCASSPDRPDYGYTFGSGTRLTVV.